This T cell receptor beta chain was observed in a study of blood T cell repertoires in COVID-19. The overall study: Italy, Spain and the United States were the sources of the convalescent and acute COVID-19 samples.

Using immunoSEQ multiplex PCR, the repertoire was profiled, and TCRdb retains in-frame clones only, with some absent. The table includes approximately 330,000 clones, approximately 87% detected once. Specimen: peripheral blood. This receptor was identified in a woman between 45 and 65 years old with active or convalescent COVID-19.

In DNA, the CDR3 is TGTGCCAGCAGTGCCGGAGCGGGATTCACAGATACGCAGTATTTT. Translating it yields CASSAGAGFTDTQYF. J is TRBJ2-3 and V is TRBV6-4; TRBD2 matches 7 bases. Germline values: CDR1 MRHNA, CDR2 SNTAGT. CDR3 size: 15 residues. V lost 4 bases to trimming and J lost 2 bases; unmatched junction nucleotides: 6.